This record concerns one T cell receptor beta chain sequence. This specimen comes from a study of radiotherapy plus CTLA-4 blockade in lung cancer. V shed 5 bases and J shed 4 bases, with 9 bases lying between them. Germline V gene lookup returns CDR1 DFQATT and CDR2 SNEGSKA (reference sequence). The CDR3 extends over 11 amino acids. The study treated chemo-refractory metastatic non-small-cell lung cancer patients with focal radiation plus ipilimumab CTLA-4 blockade. The data were produced by immunoSEQ multiplex PCR, yet TCRdb's version contains in-frame clones alone and is incomplete. In the table there are about 120,000 clones, 81% of which are singletons.

The material was peripheral blood, obtained from a patient treated with radiotherapy plus ipilimumab. This clonotype was obtained from a human donor with non-small cell lung cancer that progressed on radiotherapy plus ipilimumab. Some clones in this sample may be carry-over from other donors' samples. This sequence joins TRBV20-1 and TRBJ2-7; possibly TRBD2 for D (6 bases). The CDR3 loop reads CSALRGYEQYF. The CDR3 DNA follows: TGCAGTGCTCTACGGGGGTACGAGCAGTACTTC.